A selection of T cell receptor beta chains follows, all from one sample in a study of beta chain features in type 1 diabetes. Measured with immunoSEQ multiplex PCR; TCRdb has only the in-frame clones, and not every one. The table has 500,000 to 700,000 clones, about 14% seen once. Specimen: naive CD4+ T cells from blood. The receptors derive from a man aged 18 to 30 in good health. Both conserved end residues are part of each CDR3. The D gene is left open where the match is weak. The size field is filled for only some rows; it gives once, few, many or a size class.

cdr3_aa cdr3_nt j_call d_call v_call clone_size
CASSPVAGGTEAFF TGTGCCAGCAGTCCTGTCGCGGGGGGCACTGAAGCTTTCTTT TRBJ1-1 - TRBV27 few
CAISEIEASGTGVETQYF TGTGCCATCAGTGAGATCGAGGCTAGCGGGACCGGAGTGGAGACCCAGTACTTC TRBJ2-5 TRBD2 TRBV10-3 -
CASSEADRGGQNEQFF TGTGCCAGCAGTGAAGCGGACAGGGGGGGTCAAAATGAGCAGTTCTTC TRBJ2-1 TRBD1 TRBV6-1 -
CASILAGGRETQYF TGTGCCAGCATCCTAGCGGGGGGGCGAGAGACCCAGTACTTC TRBJ2-5 TRBD2 TRBV2 -
CASSTGQGQPQHF TGCGCCAGCAGCACCGGACAGGGTCAGCCCCAGCATTTT TRBJ1-5 TRBD1 TRBV5-1 -
CASSQDRRFGSPDNEQFF TGTGCCAGCAGCCAAGACCGGAGATTTGGGTCCCCTGACAATGAGCAGTTCTTC TRBJ2-1 - TRBV4-2 -
CASSLVQLNYGYTF TGTGCCAGCAGTTTAGTACAGCTTAACTATGGCTACACCTTC TRBJ1-2 - TRBV28 -
CASSPQQGSEQYF TGTGCCAGCTCACCACAACAGGGGAGCGAGCAGTACTTC TRBJ2-7 TRBD1 TRBV18 -
CSVVHLAGRGTEAFF TGCAGCGTCGTTCACTTAGCGGGGAGGGGCACTGAAGCTTTCTTT TRBJ1-1 - TRBV29-1 few
CASKGTGETEQYF TGTGCCAGTAAGGGGACAGGGGAGACCGAGCAGTACTTC TRBJ2-7 TRBD1 TRBV19 -
CASSLSPGGGYGYTF TGTGCCAGCAGTTTATCACCAGGGGGCGGCTATGGCTACACCTTC TRBJ1-2 TRBD1 TRBV27 few
CASSRRASRTKNIQYF TGTGCCAGCAGCCGTCGGGCCTCCAGAACCAAAAACATTCAGTACTTC TRBJ2-4 - TRBV7-2 few
CASSLGTSVRLYNEQFF TGTGCCAGCAGCTTAGGCACTTCCGTACGGCTTTACAATGAGCAGTTCTTC TRBJ2-1 - TRBV7-3 -
CATRMGSDTQYF TGTGCCACCAGAATGGGTTCAGATACGCAGTATTTT TRBJ2-3 - TRBV6-6 few
CASSLLAGKETQYF TGTGCCAGCAGCTTACTAGCGGGGAAAGAGACCCAGTACTTC TRBJ2-5 TRBD2 TRBV7-2 -
CSVGEALYEQYF TGCAGCGTTGGAGAGGCCCTCTACGAGCAGTACTTC TRBJ2-7 - TRBV29-1 few
CAWMTYASYGYTF TGTGCCTGGATGACCTATGCTTCTTATGGCTACACCTTC TRBJ1-2 - TRBV30 -
CASSYQPGTGYEQYF TGTGCCAGCAGCTACCAACCCGGGACGGGCTACGAGCAGTACTTC TRBJ2-7 - TRBV7-9 few
CASNYGQSYEQYF TGTGCCAGCAACTATGGACAGTCCTACGAGCAGTACTTC TRBJ2-7 - TRBV2 -
CASSKGQMNTEAFF TGTGCCAGCAGCAAGGGACAGATGAACACTGAAGCTTTCTTT TRBJ1-1 TRBD1 TRBV5-4 -
CASSLSDRNTEAFF TGTGCCAGCAGCTTAAGTGACAGGAACACTGAAGCTTTCTTT TRBJ1-1 - TRBV7-9 -
CASSLTRGSYNEQFF TGTGCCAGCAGCTTAACCAGGGGCTCCTACAATGAGCAGTTCTTC TRBJ2-1 - TRBV7-3 -
CSVDWGRAEAFF TGCAGCGTTGATTGGGGTAGGGCTGAAGCTTTCTTT TRBJ1-1 - TRBV29-1 few
CASSLDGYGYTF TGCGCCAGCAGCTTGGACGGATATGGCTACACCTTC TRBJ1-2 - TRBV5-1 -
CSVETVSQETQYF TGCAGCGTCGAGACAGTTTCCCAAGAGACCCAGTACTTC TRBJ2-5 - TRBV29-1 few
CASSDTGLAGNEQFF TGTGCCAGCAGTGATACGGGACTTGCAGGAAATGAGCAGTTCTTC TRBJ2-1 - TRBV25-1 few
CASSLGQPYNEQFF TGCGCCAGCAGCTTGGGACAGCCCTACAATGAGCAGTTCTTC TRBJ2-1 - TRBV5-1 few
CASSSDTSGNTIYF TGTGCCAGCAGCTCGGACACCTCTGGAAACACCATATATTTT TRBJ1-3 - TRBV5-4 -
CASRATAEAFF TGTGCCAGCAGGGCGACAGCAGAAGCTTTCTTT TRBJ1-1 - TRBV6-5 -
CARSEANTGELFF TGTGCCAGAAGTGAAGCGAACACCGGGGAGCTGTTTTTT TRBJ2-2 - TRBV25-1 -
CASSPGRWASRQLNEQFF TGTGCCAGCAGCCCAGGTAGATGGGCTAGTAGACAGCTCAATGAGCAGTTCTTC TRBJ2-1 - TRBV9 few
CASSLVPQRETQYF TGCGCCAGCAGCTTGGTTCCACAGCGGGAGACCCAGTACTTC TRBJ2-5 - TRBV5-1 few
CASSPPGTGFEQYF TGTGCCAGCTCACCGCCCGGGACAGGGTTCGAGCAGTACTTC TRBJ2-7 TRBD1 TRBV18 -
CASSLEQMNTEAFF TGTGCCAGCAGCTTAGAGCAGATGAACACTGAAGCTTTCTTT TRBJ1-1 - TRBV7-9 few
CASSQHRGPNEQFF TGTGCCAGCAGCCAACACAGGGGGCCCAATGAGCAGTTCTTC TRBJ2-1 TRBD1 TRBV2 few
CAISRPGTDTQYF TGTGCCATCTCCCGGCCGGGCACAGATACGCAGTATTTT TRBJ2-3 - TRBV10-3 -